This T cell receptor beta chain was observed in a study of blood T cell repertoires in COVID-19. The repertoire was sequenced with immunoSEQ multiplex PCR; TCRdb's copy has only in-frame clones and lacks some. This table holds under 30,000 clones, approximately 80% found once. V was clipped by 4 bases and J by 3 bases; unmatched bases: 4. The CDR3 loop spans 15 amino acids. Germline V gene data show CDR1 as MNHEY and CDR2 as SMNVEV (reference sequence). Sample: peripheral blood. This TCR derives from a woman in her 70s with acute or convalescent COVID-19. The rearrangement links TRBV27 to TRBJ1-4, with TRBD1 matching over 8 bases. The CDR3 DNA reads as TGTGCCAGCAGTTCTGAGACAGGGGCTAATGAAAAACTGTTTTTT. Its translation is CASSSETGANEKLFF.